The sequence of this T cell receptor (beta chain) was determined in a study of T cell responses to AZD1222 COVID-19 vaccine. Notes on the study in general: Receipt of two AZD1222 doses was followed by a rise in Spike-specific TCR breadth and depth.

For this clone: The antigen remains unidentified.

Germline CDR1 reads PRHDT; CDR2 reads FYEKMQ (reference sequence). This CDR3 contains 19 residues. Trimming at V came to 4 bases and at J to 0 bases, leaving 11 bases not matched to a gene. Clones were read by immunoSEQ multiplex PCR, and TCRdb kept only the in-frame ones, dropping some. This sample has roughly 120,000 clones; roughly 84% occur once, and the top ten carry 5% to 7%. The receptor was isolated from an adult in good health. Material: peripheral blood, obtained on day 0 of AZD1222 vaccination. The chain couples TRBV13 to TRBJ2-6; 8 bases are shared with TRBD1. The CDR3 reads CASSSLDRGRRSGANVLTF. CDR3 coding DNA: TGTGCCAGCAGCTCCCTAGACAGGGGCCGTCGCTCTGGGGCCAACGTCCTGACTTTC.